This is a list of T cell receptor beta chains from one sample in a study of cytotoxic CD8 clonotypes in ibrutinib-treated CLL. Here immunoSEQ multiplex PCR was the method, and the copy in TCRdb shows in-frame clones only, minus some. The table has some 290,000 clones, 80% seen once. The sequenced sample was PBMCs, obtained before ibrutinib treatment. These receptors were obtained from a human donor with chronic lymphocytic leukemia. The CDR3 runs from the conserved cysteine through the conserved F or W. A D gene is named only where the DNA matches it firmly. Where a row states a size, it is once, few, many or the class of an expanded clone; other rows omit it.

. | TRBJ2-7 | TRBV25-1 | . | CASSESQGTPYEQYF | TGTGCCAGCAGTGAATCACAGGGAACACCCTACGAGCAGTACTTC
. | TRBJ1-1 | TRBV27 | . | CASSLRRRNTEAFF | TGTGCCAGCAGTTTAAGGCGGAGGAACACTGAAGCTTTCTTT
. | TRBJ2-1 | TRBV5-4 | TRBD2 | CASRKTGTSGIVEQFF | TGTGCCAGCAGAAAAACCGGGACTAGCGGGATAGTTGAGCAGTTCTTC
once | TRBJ1-1 | TRBV5-5 | . | CASSPYSSGLNTEAFF | TGTGCCAGCTCCCCTTATAGCTCGGGCCTAAACACTGAAGCTTTCTTT
. | TRBJ1-5 | TRBV18 | . | CASSAGRGSNQPQHF | TGTGCCAGCTCAGCAGGGAGGGGTAGCAATCAGCCCCAGCATTTT
. | TRBJ2-1 | TRBV14 | TRBD2 | CASSQVVTSGPYNEQFF | TGTGCCAGCAGCCAAGTAGTCACTAGCGGGCCGTACAATGAGCAGTTCTTC
. | TRBJ1-2 | TRBV21-1 | . | CASCSGTGGCNYGYTF | TGTGCCAGCTGCTCCGGGACAGGGGGCTGTAACTATGGCTACACCTTC
. | TRBJ1-1 | TRBV28 | TRBD1 | CASSLFGTGGTEAFF | TGTGCCAGCAGTTTATTTGGGACAGGGGGCACTGAAGCTTTCTTT
. | TRBJ1-5 | TRBV7-8 | . | CASSLALGLGNQPQHF | TGTGCCAGCAGCTTAGCCTTGGGGCTGGGGAATCAGCCCCAGCATTTT
. | TRBJ2-5 | TRBV27 | . | CASSLSMRGETQYF | TGTGCCAGCAGTTTATCGATGAGGGGAGAGACCCAGTACTTC
. | TRBJ2-2 | TRBV9 | TRBD2 | CASSVAPDSGSVTGELFF | TGTGCCAGCAGCGTAGCTCCTGATAGCGGGAGTGTCACCGGGGAGCTGTTTTTT
. | TRBJ2-7 | TRBV4-1 | . | CASSQGRQNSYEQYF | TGCGCCAGCAGCCAAGGGAGACAGAACTCCTACGAGCAGTACTTC
. | TRBJ2-1 | TRBV10-1 | TRBD2 | CANGLASYNEQFF | TGCGCCAACGGACTAGCGAGTTACAATGAGCAGTTCTTC
. | TRBJ2-7 | TRBV6-5 | . | CASRPVKLYEQYF | TGTGCCAGCAGACCGGTGAAGTTATACGAGCAGTACTTC
. | TRBJ2-5 | TRBV14 | . | CASSPQRQETQYF | TGTGCCAGCAGCCCGCAACGCCAAGAGACCCAGTACTTC
. | TRBJ1-5 | TRBV27 | . | CAPGGVSQPQHF | TGTGCACCGGGGGGGGTGAGTCAGCCCCAGCATTTT
. | TRBJ2-5 | TRBV30 | . | CAWSVVGGETQYF | TGTGCCTGGAGTGTTGTGGGCGGGGAGACCCAGTACTTC
. | TRBJ2-2 | TRBV11-2 | TRBD1 | CASSSRTGANTGELFF | TGTGCCAGCAGCTCGCGGACAGGGGCGAACACCGGGGAGCTGTTTTTT
. | TRBJ1-3 | TRBV5-1 | . | CASSLTGYGNTIYF | TGCGCCAGCAGCTTGACGGGCTACGGAAACACCATATATTTT
few | TRBJ2-5 | TRBV28 | . | CASSLAPFQQTQYF | TGTGCCAGCAGTTTAGCACCGTTCCAACAGACCCAGTACTTC
once | TRBJ2-1 | TRBV9 | TRBD2 | CASSGRLAGGYNEQFF | TGTGCCAGCAGCGGCCGACTAGCGGGAGGCTACAATGAGCAGTTCTTC
. | TRBJ2-1 | TRBV9 | . | CASSVEDYPYNEQFF | TGTGCCAGCAGCGTAGAAGATTATCCCTACAATGAGCAGTTCTTC
. | TRBJ2-7 | TRBV20-1 | . | CSAPVTYEQYF | TGCAGTGCGCCTGTTACCTACGAGCAGTACTTC
. | TRBJ2-1 | TRBV11-3 | . | CASSLKSGYEQFF | TGTGCCAGCAGCTTAAAATCCGGGTATGAGCAGTTCTTC
. | TRBJ2-5 | TRBV4-3 | . | CASSQEPGVIGQETQYF | TGCGCCAGCAGCCAAGAACCGGGGGTGATCGGGCAAGAGACCCAGTACTTC
. | TRBJ2-3 | TRBV21-1 | . | CASSKASPGGLTDTQYF | TGTGCCAGCAGCAAAGCATCGCCAGGGGGTCTCACAGATACGCAGTATTTT
. | TRBJ1-1 | TRBV27 | . | CASSLSPRNTEAFF | TGTGCCAGCAGTTTATCTCCCAGGAACACTGAAGCTTTCTTT
. | TRBJ2-7 | TRBV5-1 | . | CASSFRPGLGTYEQYF | TGCGCCAGCAGCTTCCGACCGGGACTGGGAACCTACGAGCAGTACTTC
. | TRBJ1-5 | TRBV27 | . | CASSSLYSNQPQHF | TGTGCCAGCAGTTCCTTATATAGCAATCAGCCCCAGCATTTT
. | TRBJ1-2 | TRBV15 | . | CATSGGMIYGYTF | TGTGCCACCAGCGGGGGGATGATCTATGGCTACACCTTC
. | TRBJ1-3 | TRBV6-5 | . | CASSYTHEPAGNTIYF | TGTGCCAGCAGTTACACACACGAGCCGGCTGGAAACACCATATATTTT
. | TRBJ1-1 | TRBV9 | . | CASSVTGSGVTEAFF | TGTGCCAGCAGCGTTACCGGCAGTGGGGTTACTGAAGCTTTCTTT
few | TRBJ2-1 | TRBV13 | . | CASSFTGRHNEQFF | TGTGCCAGCAGCTTTACGGGAAGACACAATGAGCAGTTCTTC
. | TRBJ1-5 | TRBV28 | . | CASSLGPLGTNQPQHF | TGTGCCAGCAGTTTGGGGCCCTTGGGGACCAATCAGCCCCAGCATTTT
. | TRBJ2-1 | TRBV10-1 | TRBD2 | CASSHIAGVPGVIRDNEQFF | TGCGCCAGCAGTCATATAGCGGGAGTGCCGGGAGTAATTAGGGACAATGAGCAGTTCTTC
. | TRBJ2-1 | TRBV30 | . | CAWSRRGIADEQFF | TGTGCCTGGAGTAGGAGGGGCATCGCGGATGAGCAGTTCTTC
once | TRBJ2-1 | TRBV15 | . | CATSRDLGGNNEQFF | TGTGCCACCAGCAGAGATCTCGGGGGAAACAATGAGCAGTTCTTC
. | TRBJ1-2 | TRBV19 | TRBD1 | CASSMGQGYGYTF | TGTGCCAGTAGTATGGGACAGGGGTATGGCTACACCTTC
. | TRBJ1-3 | TRBV11-2 | . | CASVRLWGPGNTIYF | TGTGCCAGCGTCCGGTTGTGGGGGCCGGGAAACACCATATATTTT
. | TRBJ2-1 | TRBV5-1 | . | CASSGVNEQFF | TGCGCCAGCAGCGGGGTGAATGAGCAGTTCTTC
. | TRBJ1-5 | TRBV7-2 | . | CASSLGSMGPQHF | TGTGCCAGCAGCTTAGGTAGTATGGGGCCCCAGCATTTT
. | TRBJ2-1 | TRBV7-2 | TRBD2 | CASSRIPTGTSGSNEQFF | TGTGCCAGCAGCCGCATCCCCACTGGGACTAGCGGTAGCAATGAGCAGTTCTTC
. | TRBJ1-1 | TRBV6-1 | . | CASSVGTNMNTEAFF | TGTGCCAGCAGTGTGGGGACAAATATGAACACTGAAGCTTTCTTT
few | TRBJ1-2 | TRBV2 | . | CASSRPRGLYGYTF | TGTGCCAGCAGTCGTCCCAGGGGTCTCTATGGCTACACCTTC
. | TRBJ2-7 | TRBV6-1 | . | CASSESLHEQYF | TGTGCCAGCAGTGAGTCGCTCCACGAGCAGTACTTC
. | TRBJ2-2 | TRBV7-7 | TRBD1 | CASSLDLDRVNTGELFF | TGTGCCAGCAGCTTAGATCTGGACAGGGTGAACACCGGGGAGCTGTTTTTT
. | TRBJ2-3 | TRBV30 | TRBD2 | CAWSGLAGVDTQYF | TGTGCCTGGAGCGGCCTAGCGGGAGTTGATACGCAGTATTTT